The rows below give T cell receptor beta chains drawn from one sample of a study of blood T cells in healthy people across ages. One entry per CDR3 protein, called by TCRdb with MiXCR from the 5' RACE reads. This table has about 700,000 distinct CDR3 sequences, approximately 30% appearing once. Source material: blood. All receptors derive from a woman over 75 in good health. CDR3s include the opening cysteine and the closing phenylalanine or tryptophan. The D gene is left open where the match is weak. Size values are once, few and many counts, or a class for expanded clones, and some rows have none.

TRBJ1-5	few	TRBV5-6	NA	16	CASSPRRGTGPGPQHF	TGTGCCAGCAGCCCCCGGCGGGGAACCGGACCTGGGCCCCAGCATTTT
TRBJ2-1	few	TRBV27	NA	14	CASSWEQGLDEQFF	TGTGCCAGCAGTTGGGAACAGGGTCTCGATGAGCAGTTCTTC
TRBJ2-7	NA	TRBV7-2	NA	15	CASSPARGPGNEQYF	TGTGCCAGCAGCCCGGCTAGGGGACCGGGGAACGAGCAGTACTTC
TRBJ1-2	NA	TRBV6-2/TRBV6-3	NA	13	CASSYTSRYGYTF	TGTGCCAGCAGTTATACTTCCCGCTATGGCTACACCTTC
TRBJ1-2	many	TRBV12-3/TRBV12-4	NA	14	CASSFNGGSYGYTF	TGTGCCAGCAGTTTTAACGGGGGATCCTATGGCTACACCTTC
TRBJ2-1	few	TRBV30	NA	13	CAWRAGSYNEQFF	TGTGCCTGGAGAGCGGGCTCCTACAATGAGCAGTTCTTC
TRBJ2-3	NA	TRBV2	NA	14	CASSRGATTDTQYF	TGTGCCAGCAGTAGGGGGGCGACGACAGATACGCAGTATTTT
TRBJ1-1	NA	TRBV20-1	NA	14	CNALNAGGDTEAFF	TGCAATGCCCTCAACGCGGGAGGGGACACTGAAGCTTTCTTT
TRBJ2-5	many	TRBV6-5	NA	14	CASSYSGPQETQYF	TGTGCCAGCAGTTACTCCGGCCCCCAGGAGACCCAGTACTTC
TRBJ2-1	NA	TRBV7-9	NA	14	CASTVAGGYNEQFF	TGTGCCAGCACGGTGGCCGGGGGCTACAATGAGCAGTTCTTC
TRBJ2-4	NA	TRBV7-2	TRBD1	20	CTSSPFGAGGTKVAKNIQYF	TGTACCAGCAGCCCGTTTGGGGCAGGGGGCACGAAAGTGGCCAAAAACATTCAGTACTTC
TRBJ1-3	NA	TRBV7-9	NA	15	CASSQRSEAGNTIYF	TGTGCCAGCAGCCAGAGGTCGGAGGCTGGAAACACCATATATTTT
TRBJ2-7	many	TRBV20-1	TRBD1	14	CSARDWGGTDEQYF	TGCAGTGCTAGAGATTGGGGTGGGACAGACGAGCAGTACTTC
TRBJ2-7	NA	TRBV7-2	NA	14	CASSYWSAGYEQYF	TGTGCCAGCAGCTACTGGTCGGCGGGCTACGAGCAGTACTTC
TRBJ2-3	many	TRBV9	NA	14	CASSDGGQTDTQYF	TGTGCCAGCAGCGACGGGGGGCAAACAGATACGCAGTATTTT
TRBJ2-2	many	TRBV20-1	TRBD1	14	CSAWTGGNTGELFF	TGCAGTGCTTGGACAGGGGGTAATACCGGGGAGCTGTTTTTT
TRBJ2-5	NA	TRBV5-1	NA	14	CASSAAAGQETQYF	TGCGCCAGCAGCGCCGCGGCGGGGCAAGAGACCCAGTACTTC
TRBJ1-2	NA	TRBV19	TRBD1	14	CASSIGTGQTGYTF	TGTGCCAGTAGTATAGGTACGGGACAGACCGGCTACACCTTC
TRBJ1-1	many	TRBV9	NA	13	CASSVGPLAEAFF	TGTGCCAGCAGCGTAGGTCCCCTGGCTGAAGCTTTCTTT
TRBJ2-1	many	TRBV6-2/TRBV6-3	TRBD2	15	CASSKPGLGGNEQFF	TGTGCCAGCAGTAAGCCGGGACTAGGGGGCAATGAGCAGTTCTTC
TRBJ2-3	NA	TRBV7-2	NA	14	CASSRTRSLDSQYF	TGTGCCAGCAGCAGAACTAGGTCATTAGATTCGCAGTATTTT
TRBJ2-3	many	TRBV4-1	NA	15	CASSHPGQTTDTQYF	TGCGCCAGCAGCCACCCCGGACAGACCACAGATACGCAGTATTTT
TRBJ1-6	once	TRBV30	NA	17	CAWSPGRQAQRGSPLHF	TGTGCCTGGAGCCCGGGTCGGCAAGCCCAACGGGGTTCACCCCTCCACTTT
TRBJ1-1	NA	TRBV6-2/TRBV6-3	TRBD1	13	CASTSDRGFEAFF	TGTGCCAGCACCTCGGACAGGGGATTTGAAGCTTTCTTT
TRBJ1-5	few	TRBV28	NA	13	CASSFSNNQPQHF	TGTGCCAGCAGTTTCAGCAACAATCAGCCCCAGCATTTT
TRBJ2-3	many	TRBV6-2/TRBV6-3	TRBD2	16	CASSARLAAGTDTQYF	TGTGCCAGCAGTGCTCGACTAGCGGCTGGCACAGATACGCAGTATTTT
TRBJ1-6	few	TRBV15	NA	16	CATSRTTGTLIQPLHF	TGTGCCACCAGCAGAACCACCGGGACGCTTATTCAACCCCTCCACTTT
TRBJ2-1	many	TRBV30	NA	12	CAWSLQGNEQFF	TGTGCCTGGAGTCTACAGGGAAATGAGCAGTTCTTC
TRBJ2-5	many	TRBV11-2	NA	12	CASSWTAGTQYF	TGTGCCAGCAGCTGGACAGCGGGGACCCAGTACTTC
TRBJ2-3	many	TRBV20-1	TRBD2	18	CSAPSGTSGGAKFSAQYF	TGCAGTGCTCCTTCCGGGACTAGCGGGGGGGCAAAATTCTCGGCGCAGTATTTT
TRBJ1-2	NA	TRBV4-3	NA	14	CASSQERGSYDYTF	TGCGCCAGCAGCCAAGAGCGGGGGTCCTATGACTACACCTTC
TRBJ1-2	few	TRBV11-2	NA	13	CASSSLTNYGYTF	TGTGCCAGCAGCTCGCTGACTAACTATGGCTACACCTTC
TRBJ2-3	NA	TRBV28	TRBD2	16	CASSFRGGQGTDTQYF	TGTGCCAGCAGTTTCCGGGGGGGGCAAGGCACAGATACGCAGTATTTT
TRBJ2-7	many	TRBV5-5	NA	15	CASSKSGGQQGEQYF	TGTGCCAGCAGCAAAAGTGGGGGGCAGCAAGGCGAGCAGTACTTC
TRBJ1-2	many	TRBV6-6	NA	11	CASSSVGFDTF	TGTGCCAGCAGTTCAGTGGGTTTTGACACCTTC
TRBJ2-1	many	TRBV14	NA	16	CASSRIGVRSYNEQFF	TGTGCCAGCAGCCGGATCGGGGTTCGCTCCTACAATGAGCAGTTCTTC
TRBJ1-5	many	TRBV3-1	TRBD1	13	CASSGTGGEPQHF	TGTGCCAGCTCTGGGACAGGGGGGGAACCCCAGCATTTT
TRBJ2-1	NA	TRBV5-1	NA	14	CASSYLGPNNEQFF	TGCGCCAGCAGCTACTTGGGACCAAACAATGAGCAGTTCTTC
TRBJ1-1	many	TRBV9	NA	14	CASSVVPGEGEAFF	TGTGCCAGCAGCGTAGTGCCAGGAGAGGGTGAAGCTTTCTTT
TRBJ2-2	few	TRBV6-1	NA	14	CASSEEGYTGELFF	TGTGCCAGCAGTGAAGAGGGTTACACCGGGGAGCTGTTTTTT
TRBJ2-7	many	TRBV9	NA	15	CASSVEMGSSYEQYF	TGTGCCAGCAGCGTAGAAATGGGAAGCTCCTACGAGCAGTACTTC
TRBJ2-7	many	TRBV4-2	TRBD2	15	CASSQAGTRLYEQYF	TGTGCCAGCAGCCAAGCCGGGACTAGACTCTACGAGCAGTACTTC
TRBJ2-1	few	TRBV19	TRBD1	15	CASSMRTGGVNEQFF	TGTGCCAGTAGTATGAGGACAGGGGGGGTCAATGAGCAGTTCTTC
TRBJ1-4	many	TRBV7-9	TRBD1	15	CASSVAGTANEKLFF	TGTGCCAGCAGCGTAGCCGGGACAGCTAATGAAAAACTGTTTTTT
TRBJ2-4	NA	TRBV5-1	TRBD1	16	CASSPRRGDRRDIQYF	TGCGCCAGCAGCCCCCGGCGAGGGGACAGGAGGGACATTCAGTACTTC
TRBJ2-1	many	TRBV21-1	NA	19	CASSNIWAGGNFSYNEQFF	NA
TRBJ2-1	many	TRBV12-3/TRBV12-4	TRBD1	14	CASSTGGSDNEQFF	TGTGCCAGCAGCACAGGGGGATCGGACAATGAGCAGTTCTTC
TRBJ2-3	many	TRBV28	NA	14	CASSLPTAADTQYF	TGTGCCAGCAGTTTACCGACGGCGGCAGATACGCAGTATTTT
TRBJ1-1	many	TRBV4-2	NA	12	CASSQVTGEAFF	TGTGCCAGCAGCCAAGTAACGGGGGAGGCTTTCTTT
TRBJ2-7	few	TRBV30	NA	12	CACTDDSYEQYF	TGTGCCTGCACAGATGACTCCTACGAGCAGTACTTC
TRBJ2-3	many	TRBV29-1	NA	12	CSFWEGSDTQYF	TGCAGCTTCTGGGAAGGTTCAGATACGCAGTATTTT
TRBJ2-3	many	TRBV6-1	NA	15	CASRTLGGRTDTQYF	TGTGCCAGCAGGACCCTAGGGGGGCGCACAGATACGCAGTATTTT
TRBJ2-5	many	TRBV27	NA	15	CASSRDPGYQETQYF	TGTGCCAGCAGTAGGGACCCAGGGTACCAAGAGACCCAGTACTTC